This entry is about one T cell receptor beta chain. Its target is unknown. Germline V gives CDR1 SQVTM, CDR2 ANQGSEA. V dropped 7 bases and J dropped 0 bases, with 10 bases sitting between them. This CDR3 comprises 13 residues. These data are taken from a study of CD8+ T cells in alopecia areata. General study results and limits: Tofacitinib delivered significant drops in scalp clonality and in expanded CD8+ clones among the top 100. Numerous expanded lesional clones remained in scalp and blood during tofacitinib.

Treatment described: oral pan-JAK inhibitor, 5-10 mg twice daily. Once RNA had been extracted, it was reverse transcribed into cDNA to act as the sequencing template. Measured with immunoSEQ multiplex PCR; TCRdb has only the in-frame clones, and not every one. The sample holds nearly 95,000 clones, just over 70% seen once. V and J are TRBV29-1 and TRBJ2-1; D call uncertain. The starting material was CD8+ T cells sorted from blood, obtained around week 42, from a patient treated with tofacitinib. This TCR was recovered from a human donor with alopecia areata. The CDR3 spells CSAYTTSYNEQFF. In nucleotides, the CDR3 is TGCAGCGCCTACACGACCTCCTACAATGAGCAGTTCTTC.